What follows describes a single T cell receptor beta chain. Trimming stripped 2 bases from V and 2 bases from J, with 20 bases between. Germline CDR1 and CDR2: LGHDT and YNNKEL (reference sequence). The CDR3 totals 18 residues. In the study's own analysis: Researchers report that nucleated cell counts were estimated from reference gene primer amplification. Clones were sequenced by immunoSEQ multiplex PCR, and TCRdb holds only the in-frame ones, with some missing. The V and J calls and the clone size are those of that table, but D and trimming were determined from the DNA. In the table there are over 150,000 clones, roughly 92% of which are singletons. The sample comes from a study of blood T cell repertoires in COVID-19.

Sequenced sample: peripheral blood. The chain is built from TRBV3-1 (or the pseudogene TRBV3-2) and TRBJ2-3; D might be TRBD2 (6 bases). This TCR was recovered from a man aged 25-40 years with COVID-19, enrolled during active disease. The CDR3 region is CASSQLGNAGSFTDTQYF. The CDR3 coding sequence is TGTGCCAGCAGCCAACTCGGCAATGCGGGGAGTTTCACAGATACGCAGTATTTT.